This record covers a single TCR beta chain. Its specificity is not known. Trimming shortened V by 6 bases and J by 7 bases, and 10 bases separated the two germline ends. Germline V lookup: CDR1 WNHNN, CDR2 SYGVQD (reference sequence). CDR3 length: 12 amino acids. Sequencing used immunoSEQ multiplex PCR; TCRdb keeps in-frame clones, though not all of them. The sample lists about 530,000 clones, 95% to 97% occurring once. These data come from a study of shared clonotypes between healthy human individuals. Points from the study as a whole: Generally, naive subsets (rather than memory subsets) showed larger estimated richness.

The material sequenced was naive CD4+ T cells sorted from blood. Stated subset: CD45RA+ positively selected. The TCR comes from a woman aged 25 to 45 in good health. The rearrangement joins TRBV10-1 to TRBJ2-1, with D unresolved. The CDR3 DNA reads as TGCGCCAGCAGCCAACGGAATAATGAGCAGTTCTTC. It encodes CASSQRNNEQFF.